The 18 T cell receptor beta chains given below trace back to one sample, sequenced in a study of blood T cell repertoires in COVID-19. The table came from immunoSEQ multiplex PCR; TCRdb's copy has only in-frame clones and leaves some out. The sample consists of roughly 160,000 clones, over 90% of them appearing once. The sample taken for sequencing was peripheral blood. These receptors all come from a man aged 50-59 years with acute or convalescent COVID-19.

The chain combines TRBV5-4 with TRBJ2-2; no definite D call. This CDR3 has 14 amino acids. The germline V gene encodes CDR1 SGHNT and CDR2 YYREEE (reference sequence). With 0 bases removed from V and 0 bases from J, the gap between germline ends came to 3 bases. The CDR3 spells CASSLGPNTGELFF. The CDR3 DNA reads as TGTGCCAGCAGCTTGGGGCCGAACACCGGGGAGCTGTTTTTT.

The rearrangement joins TRBV9 to TRBJ2-1, with TRBD1 matching 7 bases. V shed 0 bases, J shed 0 bases, and the junction held 0 bases outside the gene matches. This CDR3 spans 15 amino acids. Looked up from germline, CDR1 is SGDLS and CDR2 is YYNGEE. CDR3 region: CASSVGDSSYNEQFF. DNA of the CDR3: TGTGCCAGCAGCGTAGGGGACAGCTCCTACAATGAGCAGTTCTTC.

The chain combines TRBV3-1 (or the pseudogene TRBV3-2) with TRBJ1-2; D gene ambiguous. Germline values: CDR1 LGHDT, CDR2 YNNKEL (reference sequence). Deletions cut 1 base from V and 2 bases from J, with 8 bases between. The CDR3 totals 14 residues. CDR3 amino acids: CASSQGTANYGYTF. CDR3 nucleotides: TGTGCCAGCAGCCAAGGTACAGCAAACTATGGCTACACCTTC.

The chain employs TRBV9 and TRBJ1-6, with a weak D call TRBD1 (5 bases). Germline V lookup: CDR1 SGDLS, CDR2 YYNGEE. The V end lost 1 base, the J end lost 12 bases, and 14 bases lay between the germline ends. The length of the CDR3 is 14 residues. The CDR3 nucleotides read TGTGCCAGCAGCGTAATTCAGGGCCCTGAACCCCTCCACTTT. It yields the protein CASSVIQGPEPLHF.

V is TRBV6-5 and J is TRBJ2-5; TRBD2 agrees at 9 bases. With V trimmed by 2 bases and J by 3 bases, 4 bases remained unmatched. Germline V CDR1 and CDR2: MNHEY, SVGAGI. There are 15 residues in the CDR3. CDR3 nucleotide sequence: TGTGCCAGCAGTTACCGCGGGGGGGTGGAAGAGACCCAGTACTTC. This encodes CASSYRGGVEETQYF.

This clone was seen just once. V gene TRBV10-3 combines with J gene TRBJ1-5; 7 nucleotides line up with TRBD1. The CDR3 spans 14 residues. V trimming: 10 bases; J trimming: 4 bases; junction bases outside the gene matches: 10. Germline CDR1 reads ENHRY; CDR2 reads SYGVKD. CDR3 bases: TGTGCCACCTCATCCGGCAGGGGGAATCAGCCCCAGCATTTT. Encoded protein: CATSSGRGNQPQHF.

This sequence joins TRBV9 and TRBJ2-3, with 11 bases matching TRBD2. Germline V gives CDR1 SGDLS, CDR2 YYNGEE. CDR3 size: 18 residues. V gave up 1 base and J gave up 2 bases; unmatched junction bases: 9. For the CDR3, the DNA is TGTGCCAGCAGCGTATTGGGTCTAGCGGGAGGCGCCACAGATACGCAGTATTTT. This translates into CASSVLGLAGGATDTQYF.

The chain links TRBV6-5 to TRBJ2-3, with 9 bases matching TRBD2. The V gene end was trimmed by 5 bases and the J gene end by 1 base; junction bases not matched to a gene: 1. CDR1 MNHEY and CDR2 SVGAGI come from the germline V gene. This CDR3 has 14 amino acids. CDR3 sequence (DNA): TGTGCCAGCAGTATAGCGGGAGGCACAGATACGCAGTATTTT. Translating it yields CASSIAGGTDTQYF.

V gene TRBV6-1 combines with J gene TRBJ2-1; no clear D. Germline V gene lookup returns CDR1 MNHNS and CDR2 SASEGT. V lost 1 base and J lost 1, with 8 bases in between. The CDR3 sequence is 15 residues long. The CDR3 reads CASSEGVFSYNEQFF. In nucleotides, the CDR3 is TGTGCCAGCAGTGAAGGAGTTTTTTCCTACAATGAGCAGTTCTTC.

The rearrangement links TRBV6-6 to TRBJ2-1, with TRBD1 matching over 9 bases. Germline CDR1 is MNHNY and CDR2 is SVGAGI (reference sequence). The V segment lost 2 bases and the J segment 5 bases; nucleotides outside the gene matches: 7. CDR3 length: 16 residues. The DNA of the CDR3 is TGTGCCAGCAGTTACACCAACAGGGGGCGTAACAATGAGCAGTTCTTC. Protein sequence: CASSYTNRGRNNEQFF.

The chain combines TRBV29-1 with TRBJ1-2; possibly TRBD1 for D (6 bases). Per the germline V gene, CDR1 is SQVTM and CDR2 is ANQGSEA. The CDR3 has 13 amino acids. V was pared by 7 bases and J by 7 bases, with 19 bases between. This CDR3 is CSALRQVGGGYTF. Written as DNA, the CDR3 is TGCAGCGCCCTCCGACAGGTCGGAGGTGGCTACACCTTC.

The V gene is TRBV10-2, the J gene TRBJ1-4; D is uncertain. The ends were cut back, 2 bases at V and 7 bases at J, with 5 bases in the middle. The germline CDR1 and CDR2 sequences are WSHSY and SAAADI. The CDR3 covers 12 residues. The CDR3 DNA sequence: TGCGCCAGCAGTGAGGAGTCTGAAAAACTGTTTTTT. Protein sequence: CASSEESEKLFF.

This rearrangement joins TRBV5-4 to TRBJ1-6; D not certain. Looked up from germline, CDR1 is SGHNT and CDR2 is YYREEE (reference sequence). This CDR3 has 14 amino acids. The ends were cut back, 1 base at V and 7 bases at J, with 9 bases in the middle. CDR3 protein: CASSLNNRNSPLHF. DNA for the CDR3: TGTGCCAGCAGCTTGAACAATCGCAATTCACCCCTCCACTTT.

The V and J genes are TRBV19 and TRBJ2-2, with a weak D call TRBD1 (6 bases). V was shortened by 0 bases and J by 5 bases, with 7 bases between the two germline ends. The CDR3 length is 14 residues. CDR1 is LNHDA and CDR2 is SQIVND in the germline V gene (reference sequence). CDR3 amino acids: CASSIDRGTGELFF. The CDR3 nucleotides are TGTGCCAGTAGTATAGACAGGGGTACCGGGGAGCTGTTTTTT. Looking up the rest from reference TRBV19 and TRBJ2-2 gives the full variable domain: DGGITQSPKYLFRKEGQNVTLSCEQNLNHDAMYWYRQDPGQGLRLIYYSQIVNDFQKGDIAEGYSVSREKKESFPLTVTSAQKNPTAFYLCASSIDRGTGELFFGEGSRLTVL.

The sample holds one count of this clone. The J gene is TRBJ2-3, the V gene TRBV19; D is perhaps TRBD1 (6 bases). The germline V gene has CDR1 LNHDA and CDR2 SQIVND (reference sequence). Trimming took 7 bases from V and 1 from J, leaving 12 bases between them. There are 14 residues in the CDR3. The CDR3 DNA reads TGTGCCAGTACCACAGGGATGGGCACAGATACGCAGTATTTT. Translating it yields CASTTGMGTDTQYF.

This chain uses TRBV15 with TRBJ2-3, with 8 bases that match TRBD1. CDR3 length equals 15 residues. Losses at the gene ends were 4 bases for V and 3 bases for J; bases not matched to a gene: 6. Germline V lookup: CDR1 LNHNV, CDR2 YYDKDF (reference sequence). CDR3 nucleotides: TGTGCCACCAGCAACGACAGGGGACGAACAGATACGCAGTATTTT. It encodes CATSNDRGRTDTQYF.

This chain connects TRBV3-1 (or the pseudogene TRBV3-2) to TRBJ1-2; 7 nucleotides match TRBD1. V lost 2 bases to trimming and J lost 4 bases; unmatched junction nucleotides: 7. Per germline, CDR1 LGHDT and CDR2 YNNKEL (reference sequence). This CDR3 is built from 15 residues. The CDR3 loop reads CASSQTDRVGYGYTF. In DNA form, the CDR3 reads TGTGCCAGCAGCCAAACAGACAGGGTGGGCTATGGCTACACCTTC.

The chain carries TRBV28 and TRBJ1-5; unclear D gene. This CDR3 spans 14 amino acids. Germline V gene data show CDR1 as MDHEN and CDR2 as SYDVKM. V dropped 3 bases and J dropped 6 bases, with 12 bases sitting between them. CDR3 protein: CASSLDGVGQPQHF. The CDR3 nucleotides read TGTGCCAGCAGTTTGGACGGGGTTGGTCAGCCCCAGCATTTT.